This T cell receptor beta chain was recorded in a study of blood T cells in healthy people across ages. Primers used in a second PCR of roughly 7 to 11 cycles were a sample-barcoded 5' primer and a J-beta primer mix. TCRdb re-called the 5' RACE reads with MiXCR, one entry per CDR3 protein. Of approximately 780,000 distinct CDR3 sequences detected, more than 25% appear once; the ten largest clones hold less than 3.5%. Deletions cut 5 bases from V and 1 base from J, with 13 bases between. The CDR3 loop spans 14 amino acids. Per the germline V gene, CDR1 is SQVTM and CDR2 is ANQGSEA. A further study also used this sample, focusing on T cells of mothers and their children.

The chain carries TRBV29-1 and TRBJ2-3, with a possible D match to TRBD2 (6 bases). The sequenced material came from blood. The clonotype comes from a boy between 10 and 17 years old in good health. DNA for the CDR3: TGCAGCGTTTCCCTAGCGTGGGGCACAGATACGCAGTATTTT. As protein: CSVSLAWGTDTQYF.